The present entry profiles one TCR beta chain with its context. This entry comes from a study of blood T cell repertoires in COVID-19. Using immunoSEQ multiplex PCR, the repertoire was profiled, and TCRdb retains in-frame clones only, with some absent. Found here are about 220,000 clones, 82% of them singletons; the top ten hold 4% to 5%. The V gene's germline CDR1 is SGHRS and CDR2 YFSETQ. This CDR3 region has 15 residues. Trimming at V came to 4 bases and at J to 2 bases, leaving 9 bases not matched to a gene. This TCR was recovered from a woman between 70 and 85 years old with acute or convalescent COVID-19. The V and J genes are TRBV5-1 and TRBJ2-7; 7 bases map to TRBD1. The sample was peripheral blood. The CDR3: CASSQLRDRTYEQYF. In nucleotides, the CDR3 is TGCGCCAGCAGCCAACTCCGGGACAGAACCTACGAGCAGTACTTC.